The 30 T cell receptor beta chains below all came from one sample that was sequenced in a study of blood T cell repertoires in COVID-19. Method: immunoSEQ multiplex PCR; TCRdb's copy keeps in-frame clones and lacks some. The repertoire holds about 180,000 clones, over 80% seen once, with approximately 1.4% in the top ten. Sequenced material: peripheral blood. Receptors were obtained from a woman aged 45-60 years with acute or convalescent COVID-19.

V gene TRBV12-3 or TRBV12-4 combines with J gene TRBJ1-3; D uncertain. The length of the CDR3 is 13 residues. V shed 6 bases and J shed 0 bases, with 6 bases lying between them. CDR3 bases: TGTGCCAGCAGGGTGAGCTCTGGAAACACCATATATTTT. Amino acids: CASRVSSGNTIYF.

This chain joins TRBV25-1 and TRBJ1-2; 7 nucleotides line up with TRBD1. The V and J ends lost 3 bases and 7 bases, in that order; junction bases with no gene match: 17. The CDR3 has 17 amino acids. CDR1 and CDR2 (germline): MGHDK, SYGVNS. The CDR3 DNA reads TGTGCCAGCAGTGACCCCAGTATCCAGGGGGATCAGTTTGGCTACACCTTC. Translation: CASSDPSIQGDQFGYTF.

This clone came up once. The chain recombines TRBV7-9 with TRBJ2-7; D possibly corresponds to TRBD2 (6 bases). CDR3 size: 14 residues. In germline, CDR1 is SEHNR, CDR2 FQNEAQ (reference sequence). Trimming cost V 5 bases and J 1 base, with 12 bases left between them. The CDR3 coding sequence is TGTGCCAGCAGCGCGGGAACCTCTTCCTACGAGCAGTACTTC. It translates to CASSAGTSSYEQYF.

The V and J genes are TRBV4-3 and TRBJ2-2, with TRBD2 as a possible D gene (6 bases). The CDR3 has 17 amino acids. V was cut by 0 bases and J by 8 bases, with 19 bases left in between. Per the germline V gene, CDR1 is LGHNA and CDR2 is YSLEER. CDR3 loop: CASSQDTLGRGMGELFF. CDR3 coding DNA: TGCGCCAGCAGCCAAGATACCCTGGGTCGGGGGATGGGGGAGCTGTTTTTT.

This clone was seen a single time. The V gene is TRBV28, the J gene TRBJ1-1; D unclear. The CDR3 extends over 15 amino acids. The germline V gene has CDR1 MDHEN and CDR2 SYDVKM. V was cut by 2 bases and J by 1 base, with 11 bases left in between. The CDR3 bases are TGTGCCAGCAGTTTACTTCTGGGAGGGAACACTGAAGCTTTCTTT. As protein: CASSLLLGGNTEAFF. The complete variable domain, with remaining parts taken from reference TRBV28 and TRBJ1-1, reads DVKVTQSSRYLVKRTGEKVFLECVQDMDHENMFWYRQDPGLGLRLIYFSYDVKMKEKGDIPEGYSVSREKKERFSLILESASTNQTSMYLCASSLLLGGNTEAFFGQGTRLTVV.

Only one count was recorded for this clone. The chain carries TRBV7-2 and TRBJ1-5; D is ambiguous. Per the germline V gene, CDR1 is SGHTA and CDR2 is FQGNSA. V was pared by 3 bases and J by 2 bases, with 14 bases between. This CDR3 has 16 residues. CDR3 nucleotides: TGTGCCAGCAGCTTGGCGGGTTCTCTCGGCAATCAGCCCCAGCATTTT. This sequence encodes CASSLAGSLGNQPQHF.

The V and J genes are TRBV5-1 and TRBJ2-5, with D maybe TRBD1 (6 bases). Between the trimmed V and J ends, which lost 4 bases and 5 bases, there was a span of 12 bases. CDR1 is SGHRS and CDR2 is YFSETQ in the germline V gene. CDR3 length: 13 residues. CDR3 residues: CASSPTGDETQYF. The DNA of the CDR3 is TGCGCCAGCAGCCCGACAGGCGACGAGACCCAGTACTTC.

J is TRBJ2-3 and V is TRBV5-1, with D possibly being TRBD1 (6 bases). V gave up 4 bases and J gave up 0 bases, with 9 bases separating them. The CDR3 runs 14 residues. Germline CDR1 and CDR2: SGHRS and YFSETQ. CDR3 in amino acids: CASSPGTSTDTQYF. As DNA, the CDR3 is TGCGCCAGCAGCCCTGGGACAAGCACAGATACGCAGTATTTT.

This chain uses TRBV10-3 with TRBJ1-3; D is ambiguous. This CDR3 has 17 residues. The germline gives CDR1 ENHRY, CDR2 SYGVKD. V shed 0 bases and J shed 0 bases, with 12 bases lying between them. CDR3 in DNA: TGTGCCATCAGTGAGTCCGGACTGCCTGGCTCTGGAAACACCATATATTTT. Its protein product is CAISESGLPGSGNTIYF.

V and J are TRBV11-2 and TRBJ1-2; 8 positions agree with TRBD1. CDR3 length: 14 amino acids. The V segment lost 1 base and the J segment 6 bases; nucleotides outside the gene matches: 4. The germline CDR1 and CDR2 sequences are SGHAT and FQNNGV. The CDR3 bases are TGTGCCAGCAGCTTAGGGACAGGGATCAATGGCTACACCTTC. Translating gives CASSLGTGINGYTF.

The chain is built from TRBV6-5 and TRBJ2-7, with D uncertain. This CDR3 spans 15 amino acids. The germline gives CDR1 MNHEY, CDR2 SVGAGI. V was trimmed by 6 bases and J by 0 bases, leaving 15 bases between them. CDR3 sequence: CASSKYETPSYEQYF. The CDR3 nucleotides are TGTGCCAGCAGCAAATACGAGACACCCTCCTACGAGCAGTACTTC.

V is TRBV18 and J is TRBJ2-2; 8 bases agree with TRBD1. Germline V gives CDR1 KGHSH, CDR2 LQKENI. With V trimmed by 3 bases and J by 1 base, 4 bases remained unmatched. The CDR3 is 16 residues long. CDR3 sequence reads: CASSPTGTGNTGELFF. The CDR3 DNA reads as TGTGCCAGCTCACCGACCGGGACAGGGAACACCGGGGAGCTGTTTTTT.

The V and J genes are TRBV6-5 and TRBJ1-1; tentatively, D is TRBD1 (6 bases). The CDR3 runs 13 residues. The germline V gene has CDR1 MNHEY and CDR2 SVGAGI. V dropped 7 bases and J dropped 0 bases, with 9 bases sitting between them. The CDR3 nucleotides read TGTGCCAGCAAGGGGGTGATGAACACTGAAGCTTTCTTT. Amino acids: CASKGVMNTEAFF.

The V call is TRBV28, the J call TRBJ1-6, with 7 nucleotides matching TRBD1. Per the germline V gene, CDR1 is MDHEN and CDR2 is SYDVKM. After removal of 6 bases from V and 7 bases from J, the junction contained 15 bases not matched to a gene. The CDR3 length is 17 residues. CDR3 in amino acids: CASSPTRSTGLNSPLHF. In DNA form, the CDR3 reads TGTGCCAGCAGCCCAACCCGATCGACAGGGTTGAATTCACCCCTCCACTTT.

This chain joins TRBV3-1 (or the pseudogene TRBV3-2) and TRBJ1-3; 7 bases map to TRBD1. The CDR3 loop spans 18 amino acids. With V trimmed by 0 bases and J by 3 bases, 11 bases remained unmatched. Germline CDR1 LGHDT, CDR2 YNNKEL (reference sequence). For the CDR3, the DNA is TGTGCCAGCAGCCAAGACGTAGGGGGCCCACTCTATGGAAACACCATATATTTT. Its protein product is CASSQDVGGPLYGNTIYF.

The chain couples TRBV30 to TRBJ1-1; no reliable D call. V was trimmed by 4 bases and J by 5 bases, leaving 11 bases between them. Germline CDR1 GTSNPN, CDR2 SVGIG (reference sequence). The CDR3 has 12 residues. The CDR3 nucleotides are TGTGCCTGGATCCGGGATCTTACTGAAGCTTTCTTT. This sequence encodes CAWIRDLTEAFF. The full variable domain, rest sourced from reference TRBV30 and TRBJ1-1, is SQTIHQWPATLVQPVGSPLSLECTVEGTSNPNLYWYRQAAGRGLQLLFYSVGIGQISSEVPQNLSASRPQDRQFILSSKKLLLSDSGFYLCAWIRDLTEAFFGQGTRLTVV.

This clone has more than one count but fewer than ten. This chain links TRBV6-2 or TRBV6-3 with TRBJ1-2; D remains unclear. CDR1 is MNHEY and CDR2 is SVGEGT in the germline V gene. There are 15 residues in the CDR3. Between the trimmed V and J ends, which lost 0 bases and 4 bases, there was a span of 12 bases. The CDR3 DNA sequence: TGTGCCAGCAGTTACTCTCTGCAGGAACCCTATGGCTACACCTTC. Translation gives CASSYSLQEPYGYTF.

The rearrangement joins TRBV27 to TRBJ1-5; 7 bases agree with TRBD1. CDR1 and CDR2 from the germline V gene are MNHEY and SMNVEV (reference sequence). There are 13 residues in the CDR3. J gave up 6 bases and V 6 bases, and 5 bases lay outside the gene matches. CDR3 DNA sequence: TGTGCCAGCAGACGACAGGGCGGTCAGCCCCAGCATTTT. Translating it yields CASRRQGGQPQHF.

V usage is TRBV3-1 (or the pseudogene TRBV3-2) and J usage is TRBJ2-1; the D gene is possibly TRBD1 (6 bases). Trimming shortened V by 0 bases and J by 8 bases, and 11 bases separated the two germline ends. There are 14 residues in the CDR3. CDR1 and CDR2 from the germline V gene are LGHDT and YNNKEL (reference sequence). CDR3 in DNA: TGTGCCAGCAGCCAAGATAACAGGGTGGATGAGCAGTTCTTC. Translation: CASSQDNRVDEQFF.

In DNA form, the CDR3 reads TGTGCCAGCCCTGGGGAGGGGGTCTATGGCTACACCTTC. This encodes CASPGEGVYGYTF. J is TRBJ1-2 and V is TRBV7-9, with D perhaps matching TRBD1 (6 bases). The CDR3 length is 13 residues. V lost 8 bases and J lost 4, with 14 bases in between. CDR1 is SEHNR and CDR2 is FQNEAQ in the germline V gene (reference sequence).

The V gene is TRBV5-4, the J gene TRBJ2-1; weak D call: TRBD2 (6 bases). The germline V gene has CDR1 SGHNT and CDR2 YYREEE (reference sequence). Trimming took off 4 bases at V and 2 bases at J, with 13 bases between the two ends. This CDR3 is 15 amino acids long. The CDR3 DNA sequence: TGTGCCAGCAGCCCCGGGACTGGACCCTACAATGAGCAGTTCTTC. This sequence encodes CASSPGTGPYNEQFF. The full variable domain, rest sourced from reference TRBV5-4 and TRBJ2-1, is ETGVTQSPTHLIKTRGQQVTLRCSSQSGHNTVSWYQQALGQGPQFIFQYYREEENGRGNFPPRFSGLQFPNYSSELNVNALELDDSALYLCASSPGTGPYNEQFFGPGTRLTVL.

V and J are TRBV9 and TRBJ2-1; the match to TRBD2 covers 8 bases. CDR1 and CDR2 from the germline V gene are SGDLS and YYNGEE. This CDR3 is 15 amino acids long. Trimming removed 4 bases from V and 1 base from J; junction bases left unmatched: 4. The chain's CDR3 is CASSQSGRSYNEQFF. CDR3 in DNA: TGTGCCAGCAGCCAGAGCGGGAGATCCTACAATGAGCAGTTCTTC.

This clone appeared a few times. The genes are TRBV27 and TRBJ1-5; D might be TRBD1 (6 bases). The V gene's germline CDR1 is MNHEY and CDR2 SMNVEV (reference sequence). This CDR3 is built from 14 residues. V lost 6 bases to trimming and J lost 5 bases, with 14 bases between them. This chain's CDR3 is CASSRWGGDQPQHF. CDR3 nucleotide sequence: TGTGCCAGCAGCCGATGGGGGGGCGATCAGCCCCAGCATTTT.

The chain carries TRBV7-3 and TRBJ2-5, with 7 bases identical to TRBD2. The CDR3 is 14 residues long. Germline CDR1 is SGHTA and CDR2 is FQGTGA. Trimming cost V 5 bases and J 1 base; bases outside gene matches: 4. CDR3 region: CASSRAGLQETQYF. The CDR3 DNA is TGTGCCAGCAGCCGAGCGGGACTCCAAGAGACCCAGTACTTC.

The chain joins TRBV6-4 to TRBJ2-1; possibly TRBD1 for D (6 bases). Germline values: CDR1 MRHNA, CDR2 SNTAGT. Trimming removed 5 bases from V and 10 bases from J, with 15 bases in between. This CDR3 spans 13 amino acids. The CDR3 sequence: CASSSGTFSEQFF. The CDR3 region has the DNA TGTGCCAGCAGTTCCGGGACATTCTCGGAGCAGTTCTTC.

This clone was seen a handful of times. The chain uses TRBV27 and TRBJ2-7, with 8 bases matching TRBD2. The CDR3 runs to 17 residues. Looked up from germline, CDR1 is MNHEY and CDR2 is SMNVEV (reference sequence). Trimming removed 1 base from V and 2 bases from J; junction bases left unmatched: 10. The CDR3 bases are TGTGCCAGCAGTTTATTCGGGCTAGCGGGCGTTCCCTACGAGCAGTACTTC. This codes for CASSLFGLAGVPYEQYF.

The chain employs TRBV18 and TRBJ2-3; D may be TRBD2 (5 bases). Germline-derived CDR1 and CDR2 are KGHSH and LQKENI. This CDR3 has 17 residues. The V and J ends lost 0 bases and 1 base respectively, with 14 bases between them. CDR3 amino acids: CASSPPVGGPRTDTQYF. DNA of the CDR3: TGTGCCAGCTCACCACCGGTAGGAGGTCCCCGCACAGATACGCAGTATTTT.

V gene TRBV18 combines with J gene TRBJ1-1; TRBD1 matches at 7 bases. The CDR3 is 14 residues long. Germline V gene data show CDR1 as KGHSH and CDR2 as LQKENI. The J segment lost 3 bases and the V segment lost 6 bases, leaving 7 bases of the junction unmatched. The CDR3 sequence is CASSVDRDYTEAFF. The CDR3 DNA sequence: TGTGCCAGCTCGGTAGACAGGGATTACACTGAAGCTTTCTTT.

The chain has TRBV7-5 and TRBJ1-1; TRBD1, the table's D call, lacks a check against the DNA. TRBV7-5 is noted as a pseudogene. The CDR3 length is 14 residues. The CDR3 region is CVRSLGAGAVKAFF. CDR3 coding DNA: TGTGTCAGAAGCTTAGGGGCAGGGGCCGTCAAAGCTTTCTTT.

Only one count was recorded for this clone. The J gene is TRBJ2-1, the V gene TRBV5-1; TRBD2 matches at 11 bases. The CDR3 loop spans 13 amino acids. Germline trimming cut 4 bases from V and 9 bases from J; bases unmatched to any gene: 3. The germline V gene encodes CDR1 SGHRS and CDR2 YFSETQ. The CDR3 sequence: CASSTGLAAEQFF. CDR3 coding DNA: TGCGCCAGCAGCACGGGACTAGCGGCTGAGCAGTTCTTC.